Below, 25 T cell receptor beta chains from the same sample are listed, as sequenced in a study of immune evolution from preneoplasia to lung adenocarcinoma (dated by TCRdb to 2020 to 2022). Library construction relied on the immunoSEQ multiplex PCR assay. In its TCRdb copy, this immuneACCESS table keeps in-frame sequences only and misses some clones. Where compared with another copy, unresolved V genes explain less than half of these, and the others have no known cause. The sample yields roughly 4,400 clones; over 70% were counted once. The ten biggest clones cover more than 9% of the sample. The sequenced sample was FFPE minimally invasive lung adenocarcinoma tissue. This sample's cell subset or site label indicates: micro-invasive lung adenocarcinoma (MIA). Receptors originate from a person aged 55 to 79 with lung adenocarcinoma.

CDR3 sequence (DNA): TGTGCCAGCTCACCACGGGGGGATCAGCCCCAGCATTTT. Protein sequence: CASSPRGDQPQHF. This chain uses TRBV18 with TRBJ1-5, with D maybe TRBD1 (5 bases). The germline V gene encodes CDR1 KGHSH and CDR2 LQKENI. The CDR3 is 13 amino acids. The V end lost 1 base, the J end lost 5 bases, and 6 bases lay between the germline ends.

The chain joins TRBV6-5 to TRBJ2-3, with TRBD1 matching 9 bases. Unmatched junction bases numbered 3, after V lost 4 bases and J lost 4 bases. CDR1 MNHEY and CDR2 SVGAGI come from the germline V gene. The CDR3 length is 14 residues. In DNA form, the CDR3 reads TGTGCCAGCAGTTTAGGGACAGGGTCAGATACGCAGTATTTT. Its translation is CASSLGTGSDTQYF.

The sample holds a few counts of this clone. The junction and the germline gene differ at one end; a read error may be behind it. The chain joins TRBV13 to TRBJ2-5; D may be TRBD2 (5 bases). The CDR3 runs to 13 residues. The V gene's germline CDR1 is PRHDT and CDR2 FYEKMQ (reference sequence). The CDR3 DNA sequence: TGTGCCAGCAGCCTAGGTTCGGGGGAGACCCAGTACTTC. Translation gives CASSLGSGETQYF. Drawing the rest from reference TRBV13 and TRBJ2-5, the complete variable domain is AAGVIQSPRHLIKEKRETATLKCYPIPRHDTVYWYQQGPGQDPQFLISFYEKMQSDKGSIPDRFSAQQFSDYHSELNMSSLELGDSALYFCASSLGSGETQYFGPGTRLLVL.

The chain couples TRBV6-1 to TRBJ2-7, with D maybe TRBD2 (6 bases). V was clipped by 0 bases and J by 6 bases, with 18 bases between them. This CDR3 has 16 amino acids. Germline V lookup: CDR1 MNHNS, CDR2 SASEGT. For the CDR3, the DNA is TGTGCCAGCAGTGAAGCGTGGGGACTGGGACGCGGCGAGCAGTACTTC. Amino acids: CASSEAWGLGRGEQYF.

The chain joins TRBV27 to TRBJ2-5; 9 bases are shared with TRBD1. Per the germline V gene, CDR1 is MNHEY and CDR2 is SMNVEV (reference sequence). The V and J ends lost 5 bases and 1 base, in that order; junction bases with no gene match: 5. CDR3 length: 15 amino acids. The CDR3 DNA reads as TGTGCCAGCAGTCTCTACAGGGGGCCCCAAGAGACCCAGTACTTC. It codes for CASSLYRGPQETQYF.

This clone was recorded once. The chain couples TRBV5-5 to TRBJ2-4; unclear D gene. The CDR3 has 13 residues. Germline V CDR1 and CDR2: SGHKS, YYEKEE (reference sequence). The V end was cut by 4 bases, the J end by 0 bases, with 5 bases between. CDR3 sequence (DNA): TGTGCCAGCAGCCCTGAAGCCAAAAACATTCAGTACTTC. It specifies CASSPEAKNIQYF.

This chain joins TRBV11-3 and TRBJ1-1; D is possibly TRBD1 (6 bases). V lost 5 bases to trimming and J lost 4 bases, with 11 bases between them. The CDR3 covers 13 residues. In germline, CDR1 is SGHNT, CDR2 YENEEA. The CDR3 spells CASSREGGTEAFF. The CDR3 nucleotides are TGTGCCAGCAGCCGGGAGGGGGGCACTGAAGCTTTCTTT.

CDR3 coding DNA: TGTGCCTGGAGTGTACTAGCGGGAGGGGATACGCAGTATTTT. As protein: CAWSVLAGGDTQYF. The chain recombines TRBV30 with TRBJ2-3; TRBD2 aligns across 13 bases. V lost 0 bases to trimming and J lost 6 bases; unmatched junction nucleotides: 0. Per the germline V gene, CDR1 is GTSNPN and CDR2 is SVGIG (reference sequence). The CDR3 covers 14 residues.

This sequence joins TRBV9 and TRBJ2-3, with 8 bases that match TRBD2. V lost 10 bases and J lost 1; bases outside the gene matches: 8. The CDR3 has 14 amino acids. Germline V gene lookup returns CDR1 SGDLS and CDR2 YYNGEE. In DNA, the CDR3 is TGTGCCTCCCAGCCGGGGGGGGGCACAGATACGCAGTATTTT. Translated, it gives CASQPGGGTDTQYF.

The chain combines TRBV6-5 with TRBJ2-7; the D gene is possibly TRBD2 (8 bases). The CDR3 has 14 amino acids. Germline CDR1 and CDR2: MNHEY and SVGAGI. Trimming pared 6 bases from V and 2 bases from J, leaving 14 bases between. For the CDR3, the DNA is TGTGCCAGCAGCCCGGGAGGGGGCGCCTACGAGCAGTACTTC. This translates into CASSPGGGAYEQYF.

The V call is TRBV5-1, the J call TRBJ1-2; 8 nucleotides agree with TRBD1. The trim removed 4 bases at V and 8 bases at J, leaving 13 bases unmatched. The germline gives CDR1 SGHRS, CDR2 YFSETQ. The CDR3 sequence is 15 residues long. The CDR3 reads CASSPNAIQGEGYTF. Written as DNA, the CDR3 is TGCGCCAGCAGCCCCAATGCCATACAGGGGGAAGGCTACACCTTC.

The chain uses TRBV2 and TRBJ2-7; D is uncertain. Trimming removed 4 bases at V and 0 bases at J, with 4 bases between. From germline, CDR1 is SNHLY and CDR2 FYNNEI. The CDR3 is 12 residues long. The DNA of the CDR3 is TGTGCCAGCAGTGGGAGCTCCTACGAGCAGTACTTC. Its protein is CASSGSSYEQYF.

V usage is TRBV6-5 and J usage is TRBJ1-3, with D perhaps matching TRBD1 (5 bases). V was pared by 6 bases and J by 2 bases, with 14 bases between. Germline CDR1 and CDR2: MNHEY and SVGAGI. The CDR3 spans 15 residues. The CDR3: CASSHRGVAGNTIYF. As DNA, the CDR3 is TGTGCCAGCAGCCACCGGGGGGTGGCTGGAAACACCATATATTTT.

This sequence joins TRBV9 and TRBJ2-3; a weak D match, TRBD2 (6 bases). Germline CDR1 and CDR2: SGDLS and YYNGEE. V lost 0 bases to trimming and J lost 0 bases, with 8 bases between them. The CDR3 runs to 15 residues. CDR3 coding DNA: TGTGCCAGCAGCGTAGGGGCGGGAAGCACAGATACGCAGTATTTT. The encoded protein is CASSVGAGSTDTQYF.

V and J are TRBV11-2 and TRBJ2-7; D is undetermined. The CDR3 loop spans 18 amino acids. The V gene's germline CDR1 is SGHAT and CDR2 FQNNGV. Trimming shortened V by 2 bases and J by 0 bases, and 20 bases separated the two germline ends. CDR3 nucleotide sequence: TGTGCCAGCAGCTTACCCCCGGTCGGGTCTTTGGCCTCCTACGAGCAGTACTTC. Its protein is CASSLPPVGSLASYEQYF.

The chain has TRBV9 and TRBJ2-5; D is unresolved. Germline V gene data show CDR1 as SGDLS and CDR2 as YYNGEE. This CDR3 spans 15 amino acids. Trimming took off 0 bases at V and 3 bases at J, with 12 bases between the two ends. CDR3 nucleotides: TGTGCCAGCAGCGTAGGGCCCGAGGCCGAAGAGACCCAGTACTTC. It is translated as CASSVGPEAEETQYF.

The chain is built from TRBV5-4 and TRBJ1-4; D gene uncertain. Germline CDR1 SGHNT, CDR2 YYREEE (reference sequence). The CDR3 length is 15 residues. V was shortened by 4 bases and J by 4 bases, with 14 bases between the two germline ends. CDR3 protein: CASSRLPDFNEKLFF. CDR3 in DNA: TGTGCCAGCAGCAGACTTCCCGATTTTAATGAAAAACTGTTTTTT.

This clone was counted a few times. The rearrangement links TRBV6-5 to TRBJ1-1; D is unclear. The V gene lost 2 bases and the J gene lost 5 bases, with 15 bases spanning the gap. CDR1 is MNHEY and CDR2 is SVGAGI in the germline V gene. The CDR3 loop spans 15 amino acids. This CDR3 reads CASSYRNVRGTEAFF. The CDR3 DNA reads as TGTGCCAGCAGTTACCGGAACGTCCGAGGAACTGAAGCTTTCTTT.

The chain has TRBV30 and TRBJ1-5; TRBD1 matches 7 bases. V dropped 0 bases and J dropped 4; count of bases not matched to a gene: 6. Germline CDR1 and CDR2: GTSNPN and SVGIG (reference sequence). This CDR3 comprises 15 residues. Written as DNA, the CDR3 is TGTGCCTGGAGTGTGATGACAGGGAAAAATCAGCCCCAGCATTTT. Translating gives CAWSVMTGKNQPQHF. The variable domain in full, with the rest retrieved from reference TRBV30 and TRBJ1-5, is SQTIHQWPATLVQPVGSPLSLECTVEGTSNPNLYWYRQAAGRGLQLLFYSVGIGQISSEVPQNLSASRPQDRQFILSSKKLLLSDSGFYLCAWSVMTGKNQPQHFGDGTRLSIL.

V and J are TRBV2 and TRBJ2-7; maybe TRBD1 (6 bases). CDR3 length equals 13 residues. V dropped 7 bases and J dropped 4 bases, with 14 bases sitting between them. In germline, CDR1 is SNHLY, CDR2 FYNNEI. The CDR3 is CASTSTGWYEQYF. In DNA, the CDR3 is TGTGCCAGCACGTCAACAGGGTGGTACGAGCAGTACTTC.

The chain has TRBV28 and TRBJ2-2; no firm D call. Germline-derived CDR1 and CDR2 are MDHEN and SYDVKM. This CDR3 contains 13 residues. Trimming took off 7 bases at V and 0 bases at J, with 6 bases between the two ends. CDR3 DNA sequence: TGTGCCAGCACCCTTACGAACACCGGGGAGCTGTTTTTT. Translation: CASTLTNTGELFF.

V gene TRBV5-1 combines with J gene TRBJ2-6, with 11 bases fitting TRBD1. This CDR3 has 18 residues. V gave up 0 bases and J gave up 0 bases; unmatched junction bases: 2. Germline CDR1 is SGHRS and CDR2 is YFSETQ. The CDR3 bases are TGCGCCAGCAGCTTGGAGGGACAGGGGGTCTCTGGGGCCAACGTCCTGACTTTC. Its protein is CASSLEGQGVSGANVLTF.

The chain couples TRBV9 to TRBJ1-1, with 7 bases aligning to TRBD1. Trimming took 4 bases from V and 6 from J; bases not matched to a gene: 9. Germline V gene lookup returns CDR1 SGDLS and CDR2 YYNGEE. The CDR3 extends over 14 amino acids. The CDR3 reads CASSQVVQGAEAFF. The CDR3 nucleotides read TGTGCCAGCAGCCAAGTAGTGCAGGGGGCTGAAGCTTTCTTT.

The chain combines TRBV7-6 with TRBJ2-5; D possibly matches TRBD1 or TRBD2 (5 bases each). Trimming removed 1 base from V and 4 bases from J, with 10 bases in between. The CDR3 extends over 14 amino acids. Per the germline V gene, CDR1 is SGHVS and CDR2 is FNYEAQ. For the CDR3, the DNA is TGTGCCAGCAGCTTAGAAGCTGGGGGAGAGACCCAGTACTTC. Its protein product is CASSLEAGGETQYF.

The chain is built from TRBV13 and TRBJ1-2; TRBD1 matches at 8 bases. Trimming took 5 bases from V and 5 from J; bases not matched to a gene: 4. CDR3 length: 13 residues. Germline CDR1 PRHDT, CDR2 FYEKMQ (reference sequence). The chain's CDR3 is CASSRDRTYGYTF. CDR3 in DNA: TGTGCCAGCAGCAGGGACAGGACTTATGGCTACACCTTC.